One T cell receptor beta chain is described in this entry. Its cognate antigen is unknown. Primers included in the PCR were 60 Vbeta and 13 Jbeta primers. In the original processing: A later analysis counted 80 million or so unique TCR beta chains, 9.5 million to 12 million shared. Assay: immunoSEQ multiplex PCR; the TCRdb copy retains only in-frame clones and omits some. V, J and clone size are taken as reported in that table, and D and trimming were inferred from the DNA itself. The data show some 70,000 clones, with around 70% seen just once and 12% to 15% held by the top ten. These data originate in a study of cytomegalovirus exposure and HLA in healthy donors. General study points: Researchers catalogued 150 or so TCR beta chains as cytomegalovirus-associated. According to a later analysis, donors in an Asian-associated ancestry cluster reportedly had fewer N-insertions than the 666-donor mean.

The sequenced sample consisted of PBMCs. The TCR sequence derives from a male donor in good health and CMV-seropositive.

The CDR3 DNA is TGTGCCAGTACTCAAAGGGAGGCTGACTACACCTTC. Translating gives CASTQREADYTF. V usage is TRBV19 and J usage is TRBJ1-2; D remains ambiguous. The ends were cut back, 7 bases at V and 10 bases at J, with 16 bases in the middle. The CDR3 is made up of 12 amino acids. Germline CDR1 LNHDA, CDR2 SQIVND (reference sequence).